These 7 T cell receptor beta chains came from one sample sequenced in a study of blood T cell repertoires in COVID-19. The protocol was immunoSEQ multiplex PCR, while the TCRdb copy is restricted to in-frame clones and leaves out a portion. The sample includes some 330,000 clones, around 83% of them seen just once. The sequencing sample was made of PBMCs or T cells enriched from blood (not recorded which). These receptors all stem from a woman aged 45-60 years who had recovered from COVID-19.

The chain links TRBV19 to TRBJ1-1; D gene unclear. Trimming pared 6 bases from V and 0 bases from J, leaving 11 bases between. The CDR3 totals 14 residues. Per the germline V gene, CDR1 is LNHDA and CDR2 is SQIVND (reference sequence). CDR3 sequence (DNA): TGTGCCAGTAGCCCACCGGGGATGAACACTGAAGCTTTCTTT. This encodes CASSPPGMNTEAFF.

The genes are TRBV11-1 and TRBJ1-1, with TRBD1 as a possible D gene (5 bases). Deletions cut 5 bases from V and 7 bases from J, with 17 bases between. The CDR3 totals 14 residues. Germline V gene lookup returns CDR1 SGHAT and CDR2 FQDESV (reference sequence). The CDR3 DNA reads as TGTGCCAGCAGCCATGGGGCAGCGACGTATGAAGCTTTCTTT. Protein sequence: CASSHGAATYEAFF.

The CDR3 DNA sequence: TGTGCCAGCAGCTTAGCGGTACCTGGGGCCAACGTCCTGACTTTC. This sequence encodes CASSLAVPGANVLTF. The chain uses TRBV5-6 and TRBJ2-6, with D maybe TRBD2 (5 bases). The V gene lost 2 bases and the J gene lost 2 bases, with 8 bases spanning the gap. This CDR3 contains 15 residues. The germline CDR1 and CDR2 sequences are SGHDT and YYEEEE.

V and J are TRBV29-1 and TRBJ1-2, with 8 nucleotides matching TRBD1. J lost 2 bases, V lost 6 bases, and 11 bases had no gene match. Germline CDR1 and CDR2: SQVTM and ANQGSEA. CDR3 size: 15 residues. The CDR3: CSVSRGQASNYGYTF. CDR3 DNA: TGCAGCGTAAGCAGGGGGCAAGCCTCGAACTATGGCTACACCTTC.

In this sample, this clone turned up once. The CDR3 loop reads CASSGQYNEQFF. The CDR3 DNA reads as TGTGCGAGTTCGGGACAGTACAATGAGCAGTTCTTC. This sequence joins TRBV19 and TRBJ2-1; 7 bases agree with TRBD1. There are 12 residues in the CDR3. Germline values: CDR1 LNHDA, CDR2 SQIVND (reference sequence). Filled out from reference TRBV19 and TRBJ2-1, the complete variable domain reads DGGITQSPKYLFRKEGQNVTLSCEQNLNHDAMYWYRQDPGQGLRLIYYSQIVNDFQKGDIAEGYSVSREKKESFPLTVTSAQKNPTAFYLCASSGQYNEQFFGPGTRLTVL.

V and J are TRBV21-1 and TRBJ1-1. TRBV21-1 is designated a pseudogene. The CDR3 has 14 residues. The CDR3 bases are TGTGCCAGCAGTGAGGGGAGCGGGGACACTGAAGCTTTCTTT. This sequence encodes CASSEGSGDTEAFF.

The V and J genes are TRBV15 and TRBJ1-3; no clear D. The CDR3 spans 17 residues. Germline values: CDR1 LNHNV, CDR2 YYDKDF (reference sequence). The V end lost 1 base, the J end lost 0 bases, and 13 bases lay between the germline ends. The CDR3 nucleotides are TGTGCCACCAGCAGAGGGGGAGGAAAATACTCTGGAAACACCATATATTTT. It specifies CATSRGGGKYSGNTIYF. Full variable domain (outside the CDR3, taken from reference TRBV15 and TRBJ1-3): DAMVIQNPRYQVTQFGKPVTLSCSQTLNHNVMYWYQQKSSQAPKLLFHYYDKDFNNEADTPDNFQSRRPNTSFCFLDIRSPGLGDTAMYLCATSRGGGKYSGNTIYFGEGSWLTVV.